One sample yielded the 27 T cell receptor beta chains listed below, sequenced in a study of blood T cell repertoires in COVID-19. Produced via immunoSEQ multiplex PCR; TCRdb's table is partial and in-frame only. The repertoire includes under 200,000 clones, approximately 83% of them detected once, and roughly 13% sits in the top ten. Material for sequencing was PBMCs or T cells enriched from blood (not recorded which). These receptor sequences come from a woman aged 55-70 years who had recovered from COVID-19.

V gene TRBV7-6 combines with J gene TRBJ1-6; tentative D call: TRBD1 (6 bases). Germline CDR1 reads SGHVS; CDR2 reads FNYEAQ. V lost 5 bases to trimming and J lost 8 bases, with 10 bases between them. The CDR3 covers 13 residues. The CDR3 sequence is CASSPNRDSPLHF. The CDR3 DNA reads TGTGCCAGCAGCCCGAACAGGGATTCACCCCTCCACTTT.

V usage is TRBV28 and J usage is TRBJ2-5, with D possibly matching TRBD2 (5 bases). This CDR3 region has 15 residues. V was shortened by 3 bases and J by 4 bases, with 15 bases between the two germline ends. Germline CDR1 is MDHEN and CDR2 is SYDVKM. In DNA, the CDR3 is TGTGCCAGCAGTTTGTACCGGGGAATCGGAGAGACCCAGTACTTC. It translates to CASSLYRGIGETQYF.

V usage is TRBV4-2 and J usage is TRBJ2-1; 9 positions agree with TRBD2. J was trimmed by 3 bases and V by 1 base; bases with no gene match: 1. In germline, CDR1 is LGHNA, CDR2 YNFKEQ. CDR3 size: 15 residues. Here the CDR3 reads CASSQGLADYNEQFF. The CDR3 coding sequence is TGTGCCAGCAGCCAAGGACTAGCGGACTACAATGAGCAGTTCTTC.

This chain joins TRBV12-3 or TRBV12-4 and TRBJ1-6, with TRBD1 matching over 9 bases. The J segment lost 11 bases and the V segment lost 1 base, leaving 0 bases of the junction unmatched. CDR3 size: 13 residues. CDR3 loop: CASSLGTGAPLHF. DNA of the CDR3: TGTGCCAGCAGTTTAGGGACAGGGGCACCCCTCCACTTT.

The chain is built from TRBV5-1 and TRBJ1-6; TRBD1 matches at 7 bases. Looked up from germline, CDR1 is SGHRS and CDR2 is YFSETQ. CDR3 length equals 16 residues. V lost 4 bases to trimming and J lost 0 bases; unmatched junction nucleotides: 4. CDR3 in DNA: TGCGCCAGCAGCGGGGGACAGAGCTCCTATAATTCACCCCTCCACTTT. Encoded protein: CASSGGQSSYNSPLHF.

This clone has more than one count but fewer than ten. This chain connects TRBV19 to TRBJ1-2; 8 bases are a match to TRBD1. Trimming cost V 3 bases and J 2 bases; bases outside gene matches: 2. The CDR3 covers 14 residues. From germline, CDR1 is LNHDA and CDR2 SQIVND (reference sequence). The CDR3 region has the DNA TGTGCCAGTAGTATTCACAGGGGGAACTATGGCTACACCTTC. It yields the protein CASSIHRGNYGYTF.

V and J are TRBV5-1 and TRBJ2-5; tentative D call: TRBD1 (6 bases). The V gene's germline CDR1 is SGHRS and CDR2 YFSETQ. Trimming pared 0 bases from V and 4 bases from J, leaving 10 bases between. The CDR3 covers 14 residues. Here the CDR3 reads CASSLGQGLETQYF. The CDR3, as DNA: TGCGCCAGCAGCTTGGGGCAGGGGTTAGAGACCCAGTACTTC.

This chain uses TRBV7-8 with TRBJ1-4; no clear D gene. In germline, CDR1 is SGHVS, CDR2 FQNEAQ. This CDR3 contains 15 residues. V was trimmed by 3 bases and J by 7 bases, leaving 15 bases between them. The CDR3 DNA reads TGTGCCAGCAGCTTGTTTGGAGGGATGGGTGAAAAACTGTTTTTT. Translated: CASSLFGGMGEKLFF.

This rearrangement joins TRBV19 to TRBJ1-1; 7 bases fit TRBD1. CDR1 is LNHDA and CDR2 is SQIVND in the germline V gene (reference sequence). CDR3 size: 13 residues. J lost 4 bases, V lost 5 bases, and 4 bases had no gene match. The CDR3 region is CASSVRQGTEAFF. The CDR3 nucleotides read TGTGCCAGTAGTGTCCGACAGGGCACTGAAGCTTTCTTT. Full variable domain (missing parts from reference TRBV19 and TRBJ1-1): DGGITQSPKYLFRKEGQNVTLSCEQNLNHDAMYWYRQDPGQGLRLIYYSQIVNDFQKGDIAEGYSVSREKKESFPLTVTSAQKNPTAFYLCASSVRQGTEAFFGQGTRLTVV.

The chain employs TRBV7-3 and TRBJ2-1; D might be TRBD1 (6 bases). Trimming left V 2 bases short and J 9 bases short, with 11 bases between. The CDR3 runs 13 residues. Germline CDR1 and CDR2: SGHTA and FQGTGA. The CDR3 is CASSLSQDSEQFF. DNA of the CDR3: TGTGCCAGCAGCTTATCGCAGGACAGTGAGCAGTTCTTC.

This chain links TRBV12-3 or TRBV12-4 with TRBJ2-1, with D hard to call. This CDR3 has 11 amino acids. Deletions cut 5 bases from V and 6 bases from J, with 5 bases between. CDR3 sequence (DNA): TGTGCCAGCAGTCAGTTCAATGAGCAGTTCTTC. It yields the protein CASSQFNEQFF.

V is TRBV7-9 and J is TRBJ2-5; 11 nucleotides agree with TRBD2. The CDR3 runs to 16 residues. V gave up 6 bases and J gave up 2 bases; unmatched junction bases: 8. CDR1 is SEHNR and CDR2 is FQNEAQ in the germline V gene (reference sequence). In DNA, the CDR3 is TGTGCCAGCAGTTTGACTAGCGGGATGGGTCAAGAGACCCAGTACTTC. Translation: CASSLTSGMGQETQYF.

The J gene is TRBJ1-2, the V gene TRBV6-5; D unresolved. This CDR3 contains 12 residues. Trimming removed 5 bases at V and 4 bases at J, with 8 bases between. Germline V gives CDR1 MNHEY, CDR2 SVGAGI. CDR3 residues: CASSTIGYGYTF. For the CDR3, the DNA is TGTGCCAGCAGTACCATCGGCTATGGCTACACCTTC.

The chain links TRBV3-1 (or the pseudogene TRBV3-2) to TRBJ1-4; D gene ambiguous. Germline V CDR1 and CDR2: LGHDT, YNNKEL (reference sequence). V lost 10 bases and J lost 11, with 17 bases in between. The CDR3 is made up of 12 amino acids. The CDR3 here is CATREEGGKLFF. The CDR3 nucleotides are TGTGCCACCAGAGAGGAAGGTGGCAAACTGTTTTTT.

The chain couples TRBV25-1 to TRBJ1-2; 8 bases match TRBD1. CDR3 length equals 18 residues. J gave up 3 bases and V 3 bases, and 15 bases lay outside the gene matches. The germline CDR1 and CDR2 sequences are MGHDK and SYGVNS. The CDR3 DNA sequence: TGTGCCAGCAGTGACCCTACCCCCACGGGACAGGCCCACTATGGCTACACCTTC. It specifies CASSDPTPTGQAHYGYTF.

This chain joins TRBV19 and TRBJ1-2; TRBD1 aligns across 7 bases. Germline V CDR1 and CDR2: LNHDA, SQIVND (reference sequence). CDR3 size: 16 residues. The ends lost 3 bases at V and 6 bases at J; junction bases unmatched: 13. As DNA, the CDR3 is TGTGCCAGTAGTATTCTATCGACAGGGTTCGAAGATGGCTACACCTTC. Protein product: CASSILSTGFEDGYTF.

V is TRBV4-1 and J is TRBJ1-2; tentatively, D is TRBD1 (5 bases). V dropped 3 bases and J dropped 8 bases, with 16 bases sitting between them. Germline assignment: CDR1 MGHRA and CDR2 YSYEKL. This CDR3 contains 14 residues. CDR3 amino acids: CASSHLGTRGGYTF. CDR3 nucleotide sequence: TGCGCCAGCAGCCACCTGGGGACGCGGGGAGGCTACACCTTC.

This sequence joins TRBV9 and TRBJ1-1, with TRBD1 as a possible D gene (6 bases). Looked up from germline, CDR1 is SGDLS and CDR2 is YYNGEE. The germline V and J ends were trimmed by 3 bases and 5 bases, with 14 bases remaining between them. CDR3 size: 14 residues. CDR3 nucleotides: TGTGCCAGCAGCGCCCCAGGGGTAAAGACTGAAGCTTTCTTT. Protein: CASSAPGVKTEAFF.

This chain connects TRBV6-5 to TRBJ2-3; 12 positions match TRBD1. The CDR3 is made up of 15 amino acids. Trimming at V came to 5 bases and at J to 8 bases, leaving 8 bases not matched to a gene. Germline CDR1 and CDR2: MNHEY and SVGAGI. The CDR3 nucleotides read TGTGCCAGCAGTCCATGGGGACAGGGGGCGGCTACGCAGTATTTT. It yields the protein CASSPWGQGAATQYF.

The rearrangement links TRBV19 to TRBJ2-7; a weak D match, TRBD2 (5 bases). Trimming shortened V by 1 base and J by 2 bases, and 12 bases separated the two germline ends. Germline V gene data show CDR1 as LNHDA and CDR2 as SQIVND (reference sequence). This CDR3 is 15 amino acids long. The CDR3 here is CASSIGYGVAYEQYF. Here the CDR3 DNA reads TGTGCCAGTAGTATAGGGTACGGGGTGGCCTACGAGCAGTACTTC.

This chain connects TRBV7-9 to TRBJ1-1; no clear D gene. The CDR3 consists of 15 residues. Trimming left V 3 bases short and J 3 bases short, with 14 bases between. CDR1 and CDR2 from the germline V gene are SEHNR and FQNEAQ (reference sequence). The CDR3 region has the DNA TGTGCCAGCAGCTTCTTCCAGGTATGGGACACTGAAGCTTTCTTT. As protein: CASSFFQVWDTEAFF.

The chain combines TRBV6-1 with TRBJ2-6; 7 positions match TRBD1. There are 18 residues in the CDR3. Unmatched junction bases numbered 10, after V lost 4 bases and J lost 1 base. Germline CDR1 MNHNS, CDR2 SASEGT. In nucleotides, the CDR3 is TGTGCCAGCAGTGGGCAGGCAGGGACAGCATCTGGGGCCAACGTCCTGACTTTC. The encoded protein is CASSGQAGTASGANVLTF.

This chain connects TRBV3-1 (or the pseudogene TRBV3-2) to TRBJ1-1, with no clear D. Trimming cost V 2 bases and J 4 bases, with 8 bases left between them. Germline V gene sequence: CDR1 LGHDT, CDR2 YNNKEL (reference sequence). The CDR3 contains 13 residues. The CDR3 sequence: CASSQNTGTEAFF. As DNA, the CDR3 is TGTGCCAGCAGCCAAAATACGGGCACTGAAGCTTTCTTT.

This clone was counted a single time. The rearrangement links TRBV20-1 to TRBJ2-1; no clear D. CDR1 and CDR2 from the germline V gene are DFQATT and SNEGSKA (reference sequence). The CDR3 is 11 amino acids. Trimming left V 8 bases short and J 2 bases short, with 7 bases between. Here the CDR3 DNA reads TGCAGTACCCGGGCCTACAATGAGCAGTTCTTC. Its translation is CSTRAYNEQFF.

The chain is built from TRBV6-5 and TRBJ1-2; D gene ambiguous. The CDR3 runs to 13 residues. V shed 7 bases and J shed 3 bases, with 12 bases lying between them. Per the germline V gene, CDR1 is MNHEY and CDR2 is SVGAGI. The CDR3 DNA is TGTGCCAGCAACCAGGAAAGGTACTATGGCTACACCTTC. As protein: CASNQERYYGYTF.

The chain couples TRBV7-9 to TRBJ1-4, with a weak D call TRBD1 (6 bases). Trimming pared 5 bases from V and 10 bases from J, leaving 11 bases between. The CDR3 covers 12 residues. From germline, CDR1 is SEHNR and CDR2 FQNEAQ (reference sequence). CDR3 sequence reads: CASSLQGGKLFF. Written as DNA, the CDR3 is TGTGCCAGCAGCCTACAAGGGGGAAAACTGTTTTTT.

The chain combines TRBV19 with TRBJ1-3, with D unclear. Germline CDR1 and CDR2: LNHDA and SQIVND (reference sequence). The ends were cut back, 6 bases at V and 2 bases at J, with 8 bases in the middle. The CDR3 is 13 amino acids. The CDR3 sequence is CASSGSPGNTIYF. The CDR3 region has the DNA TGTGCCAGTAGCGGGTCACCTGGAAACACCATATATTTT.